The 19 T cell receptor beta chains presented below share a single source sample, sequenced in a study of molecular identifiers for immune sequencing clone quantification. TCRdb processed the PCR reads anew with MiXCR; each CDR3 protein has one entry. The table has roughly 90,000 distinct CDR3 sequences, 15% to 20% seen once. The sample comprised naive CD8+ T cells from blood, with Jurkat cell RNA spiked in. Subset specified: FACS-sorted CD8+CD4-CCR7+CD45RA+ naive T cells. These receptors came from a human donor in good health. Some libraries in this study had Jurkat cell RNA spiked in.

This chain connects TRBV27 to TRBJ2-1; D is perhaps TRBD1 (6 bases). The V gene lost 2 bases and the J gene lost 2 bases, with 16 bases spanning the gap. The germline V gene encodes CDR1 MNHEY and CDR2 SMNVEV (reference sequence). The length of the CDR3 is 17 residues. CDR3 loop: CASSLDLQGFPYNEQFF. The DNA for the CDR3 is TGTGCCAGCAGTTTAGACCTACAGGGCTTCCCCTACAATGAGCAGTTCTTC.

This clonotype has ten or more counts. The chain combines TRBV7-9 with TRBJ1-5; D gene ambiguous. Trimming shortened V by 4 bases and J by 5 bases, and 9 bases separated the two germline ends. Germline loops: CDR1 SEHNR, CDR2 FQNEAQ (reference sequence). The CDR3 totals 13 residues. In DNA, the CDR3 is TGTGCCAGCAGCTCATGGGCTGATCAGCCCCAGCATTTT. Translated: CASSSWADQPQHF.

This clonotype showed up many times. The chain has TRBV13 and TRBJ2-2, with 10 bases identical to TRBD2. Germline lookup yields CDR1 PRHDT and CDR2 FYEKMQ (reference sequence). The CDR3 runs to 18 residues. V lost 5 bases, J lost 4 bases, and 13 bases stayed unmatched. This chain's CDR3 is CASSDTGTSVASTGELFF. The CDR3, as DNA: TGTGCCAGCAGCGACACCGGGACTAGCGTAGCGAGCACCGGGGAGCTGTTTTTT.

Comments on this clonotype: Compared with germline, one end of the junction differs, possibly owing to a read error. The chain employs TRBV7-2 and TRBJ2-7; 7 bases match TRBD1. Looked up from germline, CDR1 is SGHTA and CDR2 is FQGNSA. The length of the CDR3 is 14 residues. The CDR3 nucleotides are TGTGCCGGCAGCTTACCGGGACAGAGATACGAGCAGTACTTC. It encodes CAGSLPGQRYEQYF.

This clonotype was counted only a few times. One base away lies a much larger clone, so this may be a sequencing read error. The chain is built from TRBV11-2 and TRBJ2-1; D is uncertain. The germline CDR1 and CDR2 sequences are SGHAT and FQNNGV. This CDR3 region has 13 residues. This CDR3 reads CASGLGLFSEQFF. The CDR3 nucleotides are TGTGCCAGCGGCTTAGGTCTGTTCAGTGAGCAGTTCTTC.

This clonotype came up many times. The chain joins TRBV4-3 to TRBJ2-7; maybe TRBD2 (5 bases). The V end was cut by 0 bases, the J end by 6 bases, with 9 bases between. Germline CDR1 and CDR2: LGHNA and YSLEER. CDR3 length: 13 residues. The CDR3 protein is CASSQERVAEQYF. Here the CDR3 DNA reads TGCGCCAGCAGCCAAGAGAGGGTCGCCGAGCAGTACTTC.

The chain links TRBV6-1 to TRBJ2-7, with unresolved D. Per germline, CDR1 MNHNS and CDR2 SASEGT. The CDR3 totals 13 residues. V lost 1 base and J 1 base, leaving 5 bases between the germline ends. The CDR3 here is CASSEGWSYEQYF. As DNA, the CDR3 is TGTGCCAGCAGTGAAGGCTGGTCCTACGAGCAGTACTTC.

Notes on this clonotype: It may be a read error: a sequence one base away is much more abundant. This chain connects TRBV20-1 to TRBJ2-7; TRBD1 is a possible D gene (6 bases). Germline V lookup: CDR1 DFQATT, CDR2 SNEGSKA (reference sequence). The CDR3 has 15 residues. The CDR3 region has the DNA TGCAGTGCTTTTACCGGGACAACGAGCTCCTACGGGCAGTACTTC. Translating it yields CSAFTGTTSSYGQYF.

At least ten counts were recorded for this clonotype. The V and J genes are TRBV27 and TRBJ1-5, with 7 bases that match TRBD1. V lost 6 bases, J lost 6 bases, and 5 bases stayed unmatched. From germline, CDR1 is MNHEY and CDR2 SMNVEV (reference sequence). The CDR3 totals 13 residues. In DNA form, the CDR3 reads TGTGCCAGCAGAACAGGGGAGGGTCAGCCCCAGCATTTT. It codes for CASRTGEGQPQHF.

This clonotype was found many times. The chain uses TRBV7-9 and TRBJ1-3, with 7 bases aligning to TRBD1. In germline, CDR1 is SEHNR, CDR2 FQNEAQ (reference sequence). V lost 8 bases to trimming and J lost 0 bases; unmatched junction nucleotides: 4. There are 14 residues in the CDR3. Here the CDR3 reads CASLGQDSGNTIYF. The CDR3 bases are TGTGCCAGCCTCGGACAGGACTCTGGAAACACCATATATTTT.

Ten or more counts support this clonotype. This chain links TRBV28 with TRBJ1-1; 7 bases agree with TRBD1. CDR3 length: 15 residues. Germline assignment: CDR1 MDHEN and CDR2 SYDVKM. The V segment lost 3 bases and the J segment 0 bases; nucleotides outside the gene matches: 4. CDR3 protein: CASSFPGQVNTEAFF. The CDR3, as DNA: TGTGCCAGCAGTTTCCCCGGACAGGTGAACACTGAAGCTTTCTTT. The entire variable domain, with the rest obtained from reference TRBV28 and TRBJ1-1, is as follows: DVKVTQSSRYLVKRTGEKVFLECVQDMDHENMFWYRQDPGLGLRLIYFSYDVKMKEKGDIPEGYSVSREKKERFSLILESASTNQTSMYLCASSFPGQVNTEAFFGQGTRLTVV.

This clonotype appeared many times. The CDR3 coding sequence is TGTGCCAGCAGTACTCCGGGACAAAAGATCACAGATACGCAGTATTTT. Translated, it gives CASSTPGQKITDTQYF. V usage is TRBV27 and J usage is TRBJ2-3; perhaps TRBD1 as D (6 bases). Between the trimmed V and J ends, which lost 5 bases and 2 bases, there was a span of 17 bases. CDR1 MNHEY and CDR2 SMNVEV come from the germline V gene (reference sequence). The length of the CDR3 is 16 residues.

A few counts support this clonotype. This could be a read error, since a much larger clone is one nucleotide away. This chain uses TRBV10-3 with TRBJ1-1, with D uncertain. The CDR3 extends over 16 amino acids. V gave up 4 bases and J gave up 1 base, with 16 bases separating them. Germline-derived CDR1 and CDR2 are ENHRY and SYGVKD. The CDR3 DNA sequence: TGTGCCATCAGTGGGTCGAGTGTCACAAAGAACACTGAAGCTTTCTTT. Protein product: CAISGSSVTKNTEAFF.

This clonotype has ten or more counts. A read error may account for a junction end that differs from germline. V gene TRBV2 combines with J gene TRBJ1-1; weak D call: TRBD1 (5 bases). Germline CDR1 reads SNHLY; CDR2 reads FYNNEI. CDR3 size: 14 residues. CDR3 coding DNA: TGTGCCAGCAGTGAGGAGGGGATGAAGACTGAAGCTTTCTTT. Protein: CASSEEGMKTEAFF.

A word on this clonotype: A single base separates this from a much larger clone, so it may be a read error. This likely comes from a read error, as the CDR3 has no conserved phenylalanine or tryptophan at its end. Here the CDR3 DNA reads TGTGCCAGCAGTTACTCGATAGTGGGAGGAAACTACGAGCAGTACTCC. It yields the protein CASSYSIVGGNYEQYS. The chain recombines TRBV6-2 or TRBV6-3 with TRBJ2-7; possible D gene TRBD2, 6 bases. V gave up 0 bases and J gave up 3 bases, with 15 bases separating them. The CDR3 length is 16 residues. Germline CDR1 and CDR2: MNHEY and SVGEGT.

The sample holds many counts of this clonotype. The chain links TRBV30 to TRBJ2-3, with 10 bases fitting TRBD2. The V segment lost 4 bases and the J segment 2 bases; nucleotides outside the gene matches: 3. This CDR3 has 14 amino acids. Germline V gene data show CDR1 as GTSNPN and CDR2 as SVGIG (reference sequence). The CDR3 DNA sequence: TGTGCCTGGACGACTAGCGGGTACACAGATACGCAGTATTTT. Its translation: CAWTTSGYTDTQYF.

This clonotype has a handful of counts. This sequence may be a read error, since a much larger clone differs from it by one base. This chain links TRBV7-2 with TRBJ2-2; D is possibly TRBD1 (5 bases). This CDR3 is 17 amino acids long. The V end was cut by 2 bases, the J end by 0 bases, with 13 bases between. Germline V gene lookup returns CDR1 SGHTA and CDR2 FQGNSA. CDR3 sequence reads: CASSLQGLTSNTGELFF. The CDR3 nucleotides read TGTGCCAGCAGCTTACAGGGCCTCACCTCGAACACCGGGGAGCTGTTTTTT.

This clonotype was counted ten times or more. The CDR3 bases are TGTGCCAGCCGTACGGAGGTGGGCTCCTACGAGCAGTACTTC. It is translated as CASRTEVGSYEQYF. The J gene is TRBJ2-7, the V gene TRBV28; possible D gene TRBD2, 5 bases. Trimming stripped 8 bases from V and 0 bases from J, with 14 bases between. There are 14 residues in the CDR3. The germline gives CDR1 MDHEN, CDR2 SYDVKM.

Ten or more counts support this clonotype. This chain joins TRBV2 and TRBJ1-1, with D perhaps TRBD1 (6 bases). CDR3 size: 14 residues. Germline V gene sequence: CDR1 SNHLY, CDR2 FYNNEI. V shed 3 bases and J shed 0 bases, with 8 bases lying between them. CDR3 loop: CASSEGGMNTEAFF. In nucleotides, the CDR3 is TGTGCCAGCAGTGAGGGGGGCATGAACACTGAAGCTTTCTTT.